This T cell receptor (beta chain) was identified in a study of T cells in Graves' hyperthyroidism and ophthalmopathy. Study-wide results and limits: A median around 6.4 months before onset, the model predicted ophthalmopathy. Most expanded thyroid clonotypes above 0.001 also appeared in blood.

This CDR3 comprises 11 residues. V dropped 9 bases and J dropped 15 bases, with 15 bases sitting between them. CDR1 is LNHDA, CDR2 SQIVND, per germline (reference sequence). Worth noting for this clonotype: The antigen is not known. A read error is possible here, since a much larger clone lies one base away.

Template material for amplifying TCR beta CDR3 regions consisted of RNA transcripts. The HTBI primer set was used in a first-round RT-PCR of the TCR CDR3. TCRdb called the multiplex PCR reads again in MiXCR, with one record for every CDR3 protein. The sample consists of hundreds of thousands of distinct CDR3 sequences, over 35% of them appearing once. This TCR was recovered from a man aged 18 to 35 with Graves' hyperthyroidism. Sequenced: blood. The J gene is TRBJ1-6, the V gene TRBV19, with D tentatively TRBD1 (5 bases). The CDR3: CARNVPGVLHF. CDR3 nucleotide sequence: TGTGCCAGAAACGTTCCGGGGGTCCTCCACTTT.